The present TCR beta chain was sequenced within a study of CD8+ T cells in alopecia areata. Extraction and reverse transcription of RNA yielded cDNA as the sequencing template. The method was immunoSEQ multiplex PCR; TCRdb's version includes in-frame clones alone and lacks a portion of them. The data show 150,000 to 200,000 clones, with roughly 60% seen just once and approximately 1% held by the top ten. Overall study results and limits: Clonality in lesional scalp, especially alopecia totalis/universalis, exceeded that of normal scalp. The treated group had a single nonresponder, limiting CD8+ expansion-response conclusions.

A single count supports this clone. The antigen is unknown. Treatment denoted: oral pan-JAK inhibitor, 5-10 mg twice daily. Obtained from alopecia areata patients were lesional scalp punch biopsies along with peripheral blood. The CDR3 runs to 14 residues. Germline loops: CDR1 SGHAT, CDR2 FQNNGV. The V end lost 5 bases, the J end lost 0 bases, and 11 bases lay between the germline ends. The chain uses TRBV11-2 and TRBJ2-7, with D possibly matching TRBD2 (5 bases). The receptor comes from a human donor with alopecia areata. The sequenced sample was CD4+ T cells sorted from blood, obtained at week 24, from a patient treated with tofacitinib. Here the CDR3 DNA reads TGTGCCAGCAGCCTAGCCGGGGACTCCTACGAGCAGTACTTC. It yields the protein CASSLAGDSYEQYF.